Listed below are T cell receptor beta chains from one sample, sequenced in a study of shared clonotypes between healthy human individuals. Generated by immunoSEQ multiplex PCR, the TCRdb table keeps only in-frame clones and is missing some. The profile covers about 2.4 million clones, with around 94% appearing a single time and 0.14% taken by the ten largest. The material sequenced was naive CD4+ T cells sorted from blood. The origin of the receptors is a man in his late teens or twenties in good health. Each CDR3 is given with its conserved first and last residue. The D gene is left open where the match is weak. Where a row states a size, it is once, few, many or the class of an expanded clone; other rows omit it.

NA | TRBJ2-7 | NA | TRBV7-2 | CASSLLPADEQYF | TGTGCCAGCAGCTTACTCCCGGCAGATGAGCAGTACTTC
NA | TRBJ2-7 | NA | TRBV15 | CATSFDSATYEQYF | TGTGCCACCAGCTTCGACAGTGCGACCTACGAGCAGTACTTC
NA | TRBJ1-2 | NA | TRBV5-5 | CASSLATELWGYTF | TGTGCCAGCAGCTTGGCCACGGAATTATGGGGCTACACCTTC
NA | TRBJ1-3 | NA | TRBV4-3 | CASSQSGGLGSGNTIYF | TGCGCCAGCAGCCAAAGCGGGGGACTTGGTTCTGGAAACACCATATATTTT
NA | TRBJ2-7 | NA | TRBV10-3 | CAISGGGSSYEQYF | TGTGCCATCAGTGGAGGTGGGAGCTCCTACGAGCAGTACTTC
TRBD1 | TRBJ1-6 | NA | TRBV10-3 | CAISSTGSSYNSPLHF | TGTGCCATCAGTTCGACAGGGAGCTCCTATAATTCACCCCTCCACTTT
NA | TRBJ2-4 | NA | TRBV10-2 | CASSDLQGKNIQYF | TGCGCCAGCAGTGACCTACAGGGAAAAAACATTCAGTACTTC
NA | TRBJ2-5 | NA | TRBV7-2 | CASTETRVLETQYF | TGTGCCAGCACCGAAACTCGGGTCCTGGAGACCCAGTACTTC
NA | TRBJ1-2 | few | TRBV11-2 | CASSLADSNYGYTF | TGTGCCAGCAGCTTAGCGGACAGTAACTATGGCTACACCTTC
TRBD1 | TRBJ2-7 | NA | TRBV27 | CASSLRTGVSYEQYF | TGTGCCAGCAGTCTTAGGACAGGGGTCTCCTACGAGCAGTACTTC
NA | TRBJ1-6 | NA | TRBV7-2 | CASSLSRDNNSPLHF | TGTGCCAGCAGCTTAAGTAGGGACAATAATTCACCCCTCCACTTT
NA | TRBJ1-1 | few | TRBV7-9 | CASSPQGTEAFF | TGTGCCAGCAGCCCACAGGGAACTGAAGCTTTCTTT
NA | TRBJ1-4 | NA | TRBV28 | CASSSGPPSEKLFF | TGTGCCAGCAGTTCAGGGCCTCCAAGCGAAAAACTGTTTTTT
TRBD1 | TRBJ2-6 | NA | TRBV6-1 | CASSSGGSGANVLTF | TGTGCCAGCAGCTCAGGGGGCTCTGGGGCCAACGTCCTGACTTTC
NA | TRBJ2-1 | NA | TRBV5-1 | CASSLAGVPNEQFF | TGCGCCAGCAGCTTGGCCGGGGTTCCCAATGAGCAGTTCTTC
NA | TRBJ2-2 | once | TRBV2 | CASSGDRNTGELFF | TGTGCCAGCAGTGGCGACAGAAACACCGGGGAGCTGTTTTTT
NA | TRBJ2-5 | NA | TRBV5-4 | CASSPGGGETQYF | TGTGCCAGCAGCCCAGGGGGAGGGGAGACCCAGTACTTC
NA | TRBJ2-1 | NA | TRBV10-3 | CAISESGSSYNEQFF | TGTGCCATCAGTGAGAGCGGTAGCTCCTACAATGAGCAGTTCTTC
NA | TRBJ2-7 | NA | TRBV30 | CAWMWGTLSYEQYF | TGTGCCTGGATGTGGGGGACCCTCTCCTACGAGCAGTACTTC
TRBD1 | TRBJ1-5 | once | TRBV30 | CAWGRQGSNQPQHF | TGTGCCTGGGGCCGACAGGGAAGCAATCAGCCCCAGCATTTT
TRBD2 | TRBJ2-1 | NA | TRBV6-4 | CASSGSGGSEQFF | TGTGCCAGCAGTGGGAGCGGGGGCAGTGAGCAGTTCTTC
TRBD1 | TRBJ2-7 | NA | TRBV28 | CASHPQGAPYEQYF | TGTGCCAGCCATCCACAGGGGGCCCCCTACGAGCAGTACTTC
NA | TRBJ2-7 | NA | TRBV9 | CASSVGLLSDSYEQYF | TGTGCCAGCAGCGTAGGGCTCTTAAGCGACTCCTACGAGCAGTACTTC
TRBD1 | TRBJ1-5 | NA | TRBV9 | CASSAGTANQPQHF | TGTGCCAGCAGCGCGGGGACAGCTAATCAGCCCCAGCATTTT
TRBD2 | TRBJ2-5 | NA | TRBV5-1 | CASSLTTSGQETQYF | TGCGCCAGCAGCTTGACAACTAGCGGGCAAGAGACCCAGTACTTC
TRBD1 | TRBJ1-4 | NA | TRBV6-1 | CATAGGQGIWEKLFF | TGTGCCACTGCGGGCGGACAGGGGATATGGGAAAAACTGTTTTTT
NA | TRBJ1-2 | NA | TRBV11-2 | CASSVRQGTAYGYTF | TGTGCCAGCAGCGTCCGCCAAGGGACGGCCTATGGCTACACCTTC
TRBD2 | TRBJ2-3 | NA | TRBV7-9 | CASSLARLAGFTDTQYF | TGTGCCAGCAGCTTAGCACGACTAGCGGGTTTCACAGATACGCAGTATTTT
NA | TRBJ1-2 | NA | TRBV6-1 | CASSEASRGESYTF | TGTGCCAGCAGTGAAGCGTCAAGGGGCGAAAGCTACACCTTC
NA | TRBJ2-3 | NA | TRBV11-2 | CASNQVLPGTDTQYF | TGTGCCAGCAACCAGGTGCTACCTGGCACAGATACGCAGTATTTT
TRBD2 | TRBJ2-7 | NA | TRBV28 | CASSFSGDEFSYEQYF | TGTGCCAGCAGTTTCAGCGGGGACGAGTTCTCCTACGAGCAGTACTTC
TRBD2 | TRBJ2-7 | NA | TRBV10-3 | CAISESVAGRFYEQYF | TGTGCCATCAGTGAGTCGGTAGCGGGGCGATTCTACGAGCAGTACTTC
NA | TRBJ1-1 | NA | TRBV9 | CASSVGAGEAFF | TGTGCCAGCAGCGTAGGAGCAGGTGAAGCTTTCTTT
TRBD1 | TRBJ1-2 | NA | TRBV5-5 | CASSPDRAGYGYTF | TGTGCCAGCAGCCCCGACAGGGCCGGGTATGGCTACACCTTC
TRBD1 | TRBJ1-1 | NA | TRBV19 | CASTTQGAVNTEAFF | TGTGCCAGTACCACACAGGGGGCAGTCAACACTGAAGCTTTCTTT
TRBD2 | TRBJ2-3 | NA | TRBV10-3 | CAISEHILAGADTQYF | TGTGCCATCAGTGAACATATACTAGCGGGAGCAGATACGCAGTATTTT
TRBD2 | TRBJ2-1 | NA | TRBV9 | CASSDLAGPYNEQFF | TGTGCCAGCAGCGATCTAGCGGGGCCGTACAATGAGCAGTTCTTC
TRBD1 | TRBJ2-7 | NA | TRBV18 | CASSPGTGGLYEQYF | TGTGCCAGCTCACCAGGGACAGGGGGCCTGTACGAGCAGTACTTC
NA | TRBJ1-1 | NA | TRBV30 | CAWSTGYTEAFF | TGTGCCTGGAGTACGGGGTACACTGAAGCTTTCTTT
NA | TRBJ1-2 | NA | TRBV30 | CAWSVKGYYGYTF | TGTGCCTGGAGTGTAAAGGGATACTATGGCTACACCTTC